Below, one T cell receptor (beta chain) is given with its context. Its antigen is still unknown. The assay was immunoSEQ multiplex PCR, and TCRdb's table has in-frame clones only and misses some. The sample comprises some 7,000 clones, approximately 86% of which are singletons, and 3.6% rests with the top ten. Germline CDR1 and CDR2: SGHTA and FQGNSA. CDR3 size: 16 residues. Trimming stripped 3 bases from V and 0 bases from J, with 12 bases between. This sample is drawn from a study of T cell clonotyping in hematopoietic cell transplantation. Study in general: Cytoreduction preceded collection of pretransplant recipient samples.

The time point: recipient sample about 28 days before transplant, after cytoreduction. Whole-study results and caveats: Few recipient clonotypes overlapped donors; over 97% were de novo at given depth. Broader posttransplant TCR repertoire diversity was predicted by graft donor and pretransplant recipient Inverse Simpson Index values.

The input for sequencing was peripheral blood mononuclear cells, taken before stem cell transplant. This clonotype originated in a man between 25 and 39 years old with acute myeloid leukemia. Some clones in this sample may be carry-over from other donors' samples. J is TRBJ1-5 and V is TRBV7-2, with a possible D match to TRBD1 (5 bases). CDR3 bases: TGTGCCAGCAGCTTCGGGACGCTATATAGCAATCAGCCCCAGCATTTT. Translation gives CASSFGTLYSNQPQHF.